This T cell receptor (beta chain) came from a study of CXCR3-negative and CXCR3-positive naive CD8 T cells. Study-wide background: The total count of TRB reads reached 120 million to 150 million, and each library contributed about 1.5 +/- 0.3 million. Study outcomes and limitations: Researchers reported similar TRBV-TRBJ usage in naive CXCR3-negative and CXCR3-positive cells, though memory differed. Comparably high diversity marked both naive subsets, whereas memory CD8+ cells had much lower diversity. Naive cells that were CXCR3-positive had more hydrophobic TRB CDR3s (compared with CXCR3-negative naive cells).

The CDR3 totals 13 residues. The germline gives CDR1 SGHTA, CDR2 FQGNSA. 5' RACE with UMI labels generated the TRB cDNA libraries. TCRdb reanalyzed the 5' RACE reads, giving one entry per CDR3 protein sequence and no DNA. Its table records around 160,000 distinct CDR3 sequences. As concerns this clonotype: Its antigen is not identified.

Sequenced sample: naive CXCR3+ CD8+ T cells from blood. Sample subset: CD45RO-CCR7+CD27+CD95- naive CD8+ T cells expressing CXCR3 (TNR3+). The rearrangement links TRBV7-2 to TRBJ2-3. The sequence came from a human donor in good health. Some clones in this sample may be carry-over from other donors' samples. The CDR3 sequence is CASSRGLTDTQYF.